This is a list of T cell receptor beta chains from one sample in a study of beta chain features in type 1 diabetes. TCRdb keeps only in-frame clones here, not all; method: immunoSEQ multiplex PCR. The data hold roughly 250,000 clones, with about a fifth observed a single time. The sequenced sample consisted of naive CD4+ T cells from blood. The receptors originated from a middle-aged woman with type 1 diabetes. Each CDR3 is given with its conserved first and last residue. The D gene is left open where the match is weak.

v_call | d_call | cdr3_aa
TRBV7-2 | NA | CASSTWTQKGSPLHF
TRBV28 | TRBD2 | CASSFQRTSGTDTQYF
TRBV28 | TRBD1 | CASSLGDRGEKLFF
TRBV28 | TRBD1 | CASTPPRTGQGYNSPLHF
TRBV25-1 | TRBD2 | CASSDTGGSRNNEQFF
TRBV4-1 | NA | CASSQGDGGKWTAIF
TRBV30 | NA | CAWSDPGSGVEAFF
TRBV28 | NA | CASSLEQLNTEAFF
TRBV18 | TRBD1 | CASSITGQFYEQYF
TRBV5-6 | TRBD1 | CASSLEQGAYNEQFF
TRBV5-4 | NA | CASSFGQGTTGANVLTF
TRBV29-1 | NA | CSVTVVAGISYEQYF
TRBV6-5 | NA | CASSSRGTGEQFF
TRBV9 | NA | CASSVYRVDTEAFF
TRBV9 | TRBD2 | CASSVGSGGPGELFF
TRBV4-3 | TRBD1 | CASSRDRAYEQYF
TRBV28 | TRBD1 | CASRSPGTETYEQYF
TRBV18 | TRBD1 | CASSQGADTEAFF
TRBV27 | NA | CASSLSVGGVPYNEQFF
TRBV7-2 | TRBD1 | CASSQGQGRWYEQYF
TRBV7-9 | NA | CASSHNSRDWTGELFF
TRBV4-3 | TRBD1 | CASSQEGQRTDTQYF